This T cell receptor beta chain was obtained from a study of blood T cell repertoires in COVID-19. In the study overall: The United States, Italy and Spain were the sources of the acute and convalescent COVID-19 samples. PBMCs, B-cell-depleted T cells, or T cells were the source of the cDNA or gDNA that made up the material.

Germline loops: CDR1 MGHRA, CDR2 YSYEKL. Trimming took 3 bases from V and 7 from J, leaving 21 bases between them. The CDR3 sequence is 16 residues long. Original processing notes: Reference gene primers were amplified, and this amplification served to estimate nucleated cell counts. Sequenced by immunoSEQ multiplex PCR; TCRdb stores in-frame clones only, minus some. The V and J calls and the clone size are those of that table, but D and trimming were determined from the DNA. The table has about 150,000 clones, 75% to 85% seen once. This TCR derives from a woman between 45 and 60 years old with acute or convalescent COVID-19. Sequences were obtained from peripheral blood. This chain connects TRBV4-1 to TRBJ1-2; weak D call: TRBD1 (5 bases). CDR3 DNA sequence: TGCGCCAGCAGCCAGTCCACAGGATTAGGGATGAGTGGCTACACCTTC. This gives the protein CASSQSTGLGMSGYTF.